The rows below give T cell receptor beta chains drawn from one sample of a study of blood T cell repertoires in COVID-19. The assay was immunoSEQ multiplex PCR, and TCRdb's table has in-frame clones only and misses some. The top ten hold more than 5.5% of the sample, which has fewer than 250,000 clones, 83% seen once. The sample was peripheral blood. These receptors originate from a human donor in a cohort sampled during active COVID-19. Both conserved end residues are part of each CDR3. D genes are given only for firm matches. Expanded clones get a size class; other rows say once, few or many, or leave the size out.

.	TRBJ1-3	.	TRBV21-1	CASSSRQGRANTIYF	TGTGCCAGCAGCTCTCGACAGGGCCGTGCAAACACCATATATTTT
.	TRBJ1-5	.	TRBV27	CASSLIGDYNQPQHF	TGTGCCAGCAGTTTAATCGGGGACTACAATCAGCCCCAGCATTTT
.	TRBJ2-3	TRBD1	TRBV2	CARGALEQGTGTDTQYF	TGTGCCAGAGGAGCCCTCGAACAGGGGACGGGCACAGATACGCAGTATTTT
.	TRBJ2-7	TRBD1	TRBV5-6	CASSFGDRVYEQYF	TGTGCCAGCAGCTTCGGGGACAGGGTCTACGAGCAGTACTTC
.	TRBJ1-6	.	TRBV5-5	CASSLSVNSPLHF	TGTGCCAGCAGCTTGTCGGTTAATTCACCCCTCCACTTT
.	TRBJ1-1	TRBD1	TRBV11-2	CASSLGQGATVTEAFF	TGTGCCAGCAGCTTGGGACAGGGGGCGACAGTAACTGAAGCTTTCTTT
.	TRBJ1-4	.	TRBV3-1/TRBV3-2	CASSPRSTGNEKLFF	TGTGCCAGCAGCCCGAGGTCGACCGGTAATGAAAAACTGTTTTTT
.	TRBJ2-3	.	TRBV6-1	CASSEEVAGDTQYF	TGTGCCAGCAGTGAAGAAGTGGCCGGGGATACGCAGTATTTT
.	TRBJ2-5	TRBD1	TRBV25-1	CASSTRTGTETQYF	TGTGCCAGCTCAACCCGGACAGGGACCGAGACCCAGTACTTC
.	TRBJ2-7	.	TRBV4-1	CASSQDLVIYEQYF	TGCGCCAGCAGCCAAGATCTAGTAATCTACGAGCAGTACTTC
.	TRBJ2-2	TRBD1	TRBV7-8	CASSLAWGRGHEAGELFF	TGTGCCAGCAGCTTAGCGTGGGGCAGGGGGCACGAAGCCGGGGAGCTGTTTTTT
.	TRBJ1-2	.	TRBV28	CAISAPQGTNYGYTF	TGTGCCATCAGCGCCCCCCAGGGGACGAACTATGGCTACACCTTC
.	TRBJ1-4	TRBD1	TRBV28	CASSPSGTGEKLFF	TGTGCCAGCAGTCCCTCTGGGACAGGTGAAAAACTGTTTTTT
.	TRBJ1-1	.	TRBV18	CASSPPQGFAEAFF	TGTGCCAGCTCACCACCTCAGGGTTTCGCTGAAGCTTTCTTT
.	TRBJ2-1	.	TRBV5-1	CATRVTSGSWEQFF	TGCGCCACCCGAGTGACTAGTGGTTCGTGGGAGCAGTTCTTC
.	TRBJ2-1	TRBD2	TRBV11-2	CASSLDPGGEQFF	TGTGCCAGCAGCTTAGACCCGGGGGGGGAGCAGTTCTTC
.	TRBJ2-1	TRBD2	TRBV27	CASRLKREVSLNEQFF	TGTGCCAGCAGACTCAAGCGGGAGGTATCCCTCAATGAGCAGTTCTTC
.	TRBJ2-3	TRBD1	TRBV18	CASSPGTGRDTQYF	TGTGCCAGCTCACCCGGGACAGGGAGAGATACGCAGTATTTT
.	TRBJ2-7	TRBD2	TRBV4-1	CASSQVSGTYEQYF	TGCGCCAGCAGCCAAGTAAGCGGGACCTACGAGCAGTACTTC
.	TRBJ2-2	.	TRBV28	CASSLYRMNTGELFF	TGTGCCAGCAGTTTATACAGGATGAACACCGGGGAGCTGTTTTTT
few	TRBJ1-6	.	TRBV6-5	CASSYSRQAHSPLHF	TGTGCCAGCAGTTACTCCCGACAGGCCCATTCACCCCTCCACTTT
.	TRBJ1-4	TRBD1	TRBV5-5	CASSFGQAREKLFF	TGTGCCAGCAGCTTTGGACAGGCGAGGGAAAAACTGTTTTTT
.	TRBJ2-3	.	TRBV7-3	CASSLRGGGTDTQYF	TGTGCCAGCAGCTTAAGGGGGGGCGGCACAGATACGCAGTATTTT
.	TRBJ2-4	TRBD2	TRBV6-1	CASSAGTSPWTAKNIQYF	TGTGCCAGCAGTGCCGGGACTAGTCCCTGGACCGCTAAAAACATTCAGTACTTC
.	TRBJ2-1	TRBD1	TRBV7-6	CASSRTGQVYNEQFF	TGTGCCAGCAGCCGTACGGGACAGGTCTACAATGAGCAGTTCTTC
.	TRBJ1-4	TRBD1	TRBV27	CASSSTGGAGEKLFF	TGTGCCAGCAGTTCGACAGGGGGCGCGGGGGAAAAACTGTTTTTT
.	TRBJ2-2	.	TRBV5-1	CASTGTRNTGELFF	TGCGCCAGCACTGGGACACGGAACACCGGGGAGCTGTTTTTT
.	TRBJ2-1	TRBD2	TRBV2	CASSQRGGLNEQFF	TGTGCCAGCAGTCAGCGGGGGGGCCTAAACGAGCAGTTCTTC
.	TRBJ1-2	TRBD1	TRBV10-3	CAINTGTGSTLYGYTF	TGTGCCATCAATACCGGGACAGGGTCAACCCTCTATGGCTACACCTTC
.	TRBJ2-5	TRBD1	TRBV6-5	CASRAGTGDFRTQYF	TGTGCCAGCAGAGCAGGGACAGGGGATTTTCGGACCCAGTACTTC
.	TRBJ2-7	TRBD2	TRBV7-3	CASSSPERGASYEQYF	TGTGCCAGCAGCTCCCCTGAGCGGGGGGCCTCCTACGAGCAGTACTTC
.	TRBJ2-3	.	TRBV4-1	CASRLQAGRTDTQYF	TGCGCCAGCAGATTACAGGCAGGGCGGACAGATACGCAGTATTTT
.	TRBJ1-2	.	TRBV21-1	CANKNGKGNYGYTF	TGTGCCAACAAAAACGGGAAAGGGAACTATGGCTACACCTTC
.	TRBJ1-2	.	TRBV9	CASSREGSNYGYTF	TGTGCCAGCAGCCGGGAGGGGTCTAACTATGGCTACACCTTC
once	TRBJ2-1	TRBD2	TRBV5-4	CASSPGLAGGRRYNEQFF	TGTGCCAGCAGCCCGGGACTAGCGGGAGGACGACGTTACAATGAGCAGTTCTTC
.	TRBJ2-2	.	TRBV30	CAWRVPGWTGELFF	TGTGCCTGGAGGGTGCCGGGTTGGACCGGGGAGCTGTTTTTT
.	TRBJ1-2	.	TRBV15	CATSRGRETNYGYTF	TGTGCCACCAGCAGAGGTCGGGAAACTAACTATGGCTACACCTTC
once	TRBJ1-3	TRBD1	TRBV7-3	CASSLATGSGNTIYF	TGTGCCAGCAGCTTAGCGACAGGGTCTGGAAACACCATATATTTT
.	TRBJ2-7	.	TRBV7-2	CASSLASAASYEQYF	TGTGCCAGCAGCTTAGCGTCAGCGGCATCCTACGAGCAGTACTTC
.	TRBJ2-3	TRBD2	TRBV4-2	CASSRSSGRSDTQYF	TGTGCCAGCAGCCGCAGTAGCGGGAGGTCAGATACGCAGTATTTT
few	TRBJ2-2	.	TRBV7-9	CASSQGTGELFF	TGTGCCAGCAGCCAGGGGACCGGGGAGCTGTTTTTT
.	TRBJ2-1	TRBD2	TRBV13	CASSLAGVAGYNEQFF	TGTGCCAGCAGCTTAGCCGGAGTAGCGGGTTACAATGAGCAGTTCTTC
.	TRBJ2-7	TRBD2	TRBV3-1/TRBV3-2	CASSQERTSGNQYF	TGTGCCAGCAGCCAAGAGAGGACTAGCGGGAACCAGTACTTC
.	TRBJ1-5	.	TRBV6-6	CASSSPGSNQPQHF	TGTGCCAGCAGCTCCCCGGGGAGCAATCAGCCCCAGCATTTT
.	TRBJ1-2	.	TRBV18	CASSPGIEGTYGYTF	TGTGCCAGCTCACCCGGAATCGAGGGTACCTATGGCTACACCTTC
once	TRBJ1-4	.	TRBV28	CASSQGEDEKLFF	TGTGCCAGCAGCCAGGGTGAGGATGAAAAACTGTTTTTT
.	TRBJ1-2	.	TRBV6-4	CASSTGYGYTF	TGTGCCAGCAGTACAGGGTATGGCTACACCTTC
.	TRBJ2-1	TRBD2	TRBV3-1/TRBV3-2	CASSLYSGSGGANEQFF	TGTGCCAGCAGCCTCTACTCAGGTAGCGGGGGTGCAAATGAGCAGTTCTTC
.	TRBJ2-1	TRBD2	TRBV19	CASSGLAYEQFF	TGTGCCAGTTCGGGACTAGCGTATGAGCAGTTCTTC
.	TRBJ1-2	.	TRBV11-1	CASSDDAGDYYGYTF	TGTGCCAGCAGCGACGACGCCGGGGATTACTATGGCTACACCTTC
.	TRBJ2-7	TRBD2	TRBV5-1	CASSLLAGVREQYF	TGCGCCAGCAGCTTACTAGCGGGAGTTCGCGAGCAGTACTTC
.	TRBJ2-7	.	TRBV5-6	CASSLATGRQEQYF	TGTGCCAGCAGCTTGGCCACAGGGAGACAGGAGCAGTACTTC